Reported below is one T cell receptor (beta chain). Its antigen remains unidentified. Time point here: week 11, during vaccination. Topical imiquimod accompanied each vaccine dose, which consisted of 300 ug of mutant IDH1 20-mer peptide. The method was immunoSEQ multiplex PCR; TCRdb's version includes in-frame clones alone and lacks a portion of them. The sample includes about 120,000 clones, 85% to 90% of them seen just once. The sample comes from a study of a mutant IDH1 vaccine in newly diagnosed glioma. Overall study: Patients received eight vaccinations in weeks 1, 3, 5, 7, 11, 15, 19, 23. Following radiotherapy alone, or alongside temozolomide cycles, vaccination was started after an interval of 4-6 weeks.

The sample here was PBMCs, taken from a glioma patient whose treatment included an IDH1 peptide vaccine. The clonotype was recovered from a woman aged 45 to 65 with glioma.

The CDR3 loop reads CRTTGGDPIFYGYTF. DNA of the CDR3: TGCAGGACAACGGGCGGGGACCCTATCTTTTATGGCTACACCTTC. The rearrangement links TRBV29-1 to TRBJ1-2; D is possibly TRBD1 (5 bases). Germline V gene sequence: CDR1 SQVTM, CDR2 ANQGSEA. The CDR3 has 15 amino acids.